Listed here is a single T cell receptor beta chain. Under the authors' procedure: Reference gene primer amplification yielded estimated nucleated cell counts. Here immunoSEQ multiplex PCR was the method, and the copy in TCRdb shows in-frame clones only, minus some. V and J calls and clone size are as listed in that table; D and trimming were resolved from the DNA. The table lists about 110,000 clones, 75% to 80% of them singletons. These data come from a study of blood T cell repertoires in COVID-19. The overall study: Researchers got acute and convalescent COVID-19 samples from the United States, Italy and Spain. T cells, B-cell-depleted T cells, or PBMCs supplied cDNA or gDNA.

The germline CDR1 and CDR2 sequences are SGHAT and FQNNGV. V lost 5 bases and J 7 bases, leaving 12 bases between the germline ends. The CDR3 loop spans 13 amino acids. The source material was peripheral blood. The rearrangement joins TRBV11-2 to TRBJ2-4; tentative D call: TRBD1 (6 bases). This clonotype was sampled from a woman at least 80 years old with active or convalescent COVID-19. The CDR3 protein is CASSPNRVNIQYF. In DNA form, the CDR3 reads TGTGCCAGCAGCCCGAACAGGGTGAACATTCAGTACTTC.